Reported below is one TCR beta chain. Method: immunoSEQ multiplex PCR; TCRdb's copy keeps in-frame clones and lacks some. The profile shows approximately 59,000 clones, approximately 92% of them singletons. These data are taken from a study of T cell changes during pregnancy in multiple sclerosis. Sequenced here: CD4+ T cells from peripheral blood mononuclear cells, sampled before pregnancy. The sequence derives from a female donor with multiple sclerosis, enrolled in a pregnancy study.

The CDR3 reads CASSLDRSRTDTQYF. CDR3 in DNA: TGCGCCAGCAGCTTGGATCGGAGTCGCACAGATACGCAGTATTTT. J is TRBJ2-3 and V is TRBV5-1; D ambiguous. This CDR3 comprises 15 residues. Trimming shortened V by 0 bases and J by 1 base, and 9 bases separated the two germline ends. CDR1 is SGHRS, CDR2 YFSETQ, per germline.